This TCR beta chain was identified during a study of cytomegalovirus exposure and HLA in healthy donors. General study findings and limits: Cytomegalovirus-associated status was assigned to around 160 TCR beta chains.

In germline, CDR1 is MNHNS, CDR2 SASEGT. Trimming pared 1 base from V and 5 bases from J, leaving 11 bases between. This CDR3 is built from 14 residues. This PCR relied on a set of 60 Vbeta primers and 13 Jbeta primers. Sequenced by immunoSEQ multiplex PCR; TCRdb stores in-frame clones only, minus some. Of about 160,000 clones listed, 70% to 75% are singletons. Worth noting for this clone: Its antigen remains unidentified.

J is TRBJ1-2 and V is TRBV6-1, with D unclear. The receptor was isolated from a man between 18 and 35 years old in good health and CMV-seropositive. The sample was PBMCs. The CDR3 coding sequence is TGTGCCAGCAGTGAAGTTGAGGCAGTTTATGGCTACACCTTC. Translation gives CASSEVEAVYGYTF.